This T cell receptor beta chain was retrieved from a study of T cell clusters in autoimmune cytopenias. Germline CDR1 reads MNHEY; CDR2 reads SMNVEV (reference sequence). This CDR3 contains 17 residues. Multiplex touch-down PCR amplified TRB using TRB-A and TRB-B pools in one tube. TCRdb reprocessed the multiplex PCR reads and keeps a single row for each CDR3 protein, giving no DNA. This specimen shows under 14,000 distinct CDR3 sequences; the ten leading clones hold around a third. Some 38,000 genome equivalents of blood DNA were amplified for TRB. Separately, the same data were catalogued under a study of T cell repertoires in aging, cancer and after chemotherapy. That paper adds: Donor ages fell into six groups from 30 or younger up to 70 or older. Repeat sampling of healthy donors over several months to years showed clear clonal overlap. In cancer patients, declining TCR diversity with age involved lost richness and lost evenness.

The chain joins TRBV27 to TRBJ1-4. The sequence came from a human donor in good health. Specimen: peripheral blood. CDR3: CASSLIRPPVTNEKLFF.